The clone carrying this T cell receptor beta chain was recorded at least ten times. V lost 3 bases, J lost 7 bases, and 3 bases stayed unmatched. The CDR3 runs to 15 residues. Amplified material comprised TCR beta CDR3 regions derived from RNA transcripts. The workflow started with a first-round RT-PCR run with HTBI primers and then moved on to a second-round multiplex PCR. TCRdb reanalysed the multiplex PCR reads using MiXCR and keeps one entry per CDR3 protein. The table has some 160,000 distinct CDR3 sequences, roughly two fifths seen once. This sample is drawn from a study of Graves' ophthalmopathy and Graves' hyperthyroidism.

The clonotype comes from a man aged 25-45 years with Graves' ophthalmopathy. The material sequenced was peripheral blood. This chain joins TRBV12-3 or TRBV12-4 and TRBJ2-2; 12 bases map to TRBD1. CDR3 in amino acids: CASSLGTGGGGELFF. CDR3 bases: TGTGCCAGCAGTTTGGGGACAGGGGGCGGCGGGGAGCTGTTTTTT.